The clone carrying this T cell receptor (beta chain) was counted once. CDR3 length equals 11 residues. Per germline, CDR1 MDHEN and CDR2 SYDVKM. With 7 bases removed from V and 5 bases from J, the gap between germline ends came to 8 bases. The sample is drawn from a study of cytomegalovirus exposure and HLA in healthy donors. Researchers ran the PCR with 60 Vbeta and 13 Jbeta primers. Data came from immunoSEQ multiplex PCR; TCRdb stores just in-frame clones and leaves some out. The sample has fewer than 150,000 clones, 73% seen once. The receptor's source is a human donor in good health. Sequenced input: PBMCs. The chain employs TRBV28 and TRBJ1-1; D possibly corresponds to TRBD1 (5 bases). CDR3 loop: CASTSGTEAFF. DNA of the CDR3: TGTGCCAGCACCTCAGGGACTGAAGCTTTCTTT.